Following are 30 T cell receptor beta chains from one sample sequenced in a study of synovial regulatory T cells in juvenile arthritis (dated by TCRdb to 2013 to 2016). The method was the immunoSEQ multiplex PCR assay. This is the immuneACCESS table as TCRdb keeps it, with only in-frame sequences that have V and J called. A part of the clones is gone; compared with another copy, unresolved V genes explain less than half, and the rest is unexplained. The sample has 9,500 to 10,000 clones on record. The ten largest clonotypes hold about 1.9% of the sample. Sequenced material: Treg cells from blood. The cell subset or site label, as the study defines it: remaining (HLA-DR-negative) circulating blood Treg cells. The receptor source for this set is a donor aged 2-30 years with juvenile idiopathic arthritis.

The gene calls are TRBV9 and TRBJ1-2. This CDR3 is built from 14 residues. Nucleotide data are not available. The germline gives CDR1 SGDLS, CDR2 YYNGEE. This chain's CDR3 is CASSVNPIGYGYTF.

The CDR3 sequence: CASSLNTGPNYGYTF. The chain carries TRBV7-9 and TRBJ1-2. The CDR3 runs 15 residues. The DNA is not on file. Germline V gene lookup returns CDR1 SEHNR and CDR2 FQNEAQ (reference sequence).

This clone counts as medium-sized by frequency. The chain has TRBV18 and TRBJ1-1; the D gene TCRdb calls, TRBD1, cannot be checked with no DNA. This CDR3 is built from 15 residues. No nucleotide data were recorded. The germline CDR1 and CDR2 sequences are KGHSH and LQKENI. The CDR3 loop is CASSLTDSKGTEAFF.

This chain connects TRBV12-5 to TRBJ2-1; the D gene TCRdb calls, TRBD2, cannot be checked with no DNA. Germline CDR1 reads LGHNT; CDR2 reads FRNRAP. CDR3 length equals 14 residues. No coding sequence is recorded. CDR3: CASGSSGSYNEQFF.

The genes are TRBV6-1 and TRBJ1-1; TCRdb's assignment of TRBD1 cannot be checked, as there is no DNA. The CDR3 has 13 residues. The coding DNA is unavailable. CDR1 MNHNS and CDR2 SASEGT come from the germline V gene. CDR3 sequence reads: CASSDRGSTEAFF.

The rearrangement joins TRBV4-2 to TRBJ2-3; the D gene TCRdb calls, TRBD2, cannot be checked with no DNA. The germline V gene encodes CDR1 LGHNA and CDR2 YNFKEQ. CDR3 length: 14 residues. Only the protein is on record. The CDR3 reads CASSQDRDTDTQYF.

The chain uses TRBV5-1 and TRBJ1-2; lacking DNA, the TRBD1 call made by TCRdb goes unchecked. This CDR3 contains 12 residues. The entry carries no DNA sequence. Germline CDR1 reads SGHRS; CDR2 reads YFSETQ. CDR3 in amino acids: CASSWDTYGYTF.

The V gene is TRBV6-5, the J gene TRBJ2-4; TCRdb gives TRBD2 as the D gene, but with no DNA this cannot be confirmed. This CDR3 spans 13 amino acids. This entry has no DNA. Germline lookup yields CDR1 MNHEY and CDR2 SVGAGI. CDR3 sequence: CASSYAGVGIQYF.

The chain couples TRBV28 to TRBJ2-7; without DNA, the TCRdb call of TRBD1 cannot be checked. The CDR3 has 16 residues. No DNA is listed. The germline V gene encodes CDR1 MDHEN and CDR2 SYDVKM. CDR3 sequence reads: CASSPVTGTGAYEQYF. Full variable domain (missing parts from reference TRBV28 and TRBJ2-7): DVKVTQSSRYLVKRTGEKVFLECVQDMDHENMFWYRQDPGLGLRLIYFSYDVKMKEKGDIPEGYSVSREKKERFSLILESASTNQTSMYLCASSPVTGTGAYEQYFGPGTRLTVT.

The chain combines TRBV19 with TRBJ2-7; TCRdb calls TRBD1, which cannot be checked without DNA. Germline CDR1 is LNHDA and CDR2 is SQIVND (reference sequence). This CDR3 contains 15 residues. No DNA sequence was recorded. CDR3 sequence: CASSRSTGIAYEQYF.

The chain employs TRBV27 and TRBJ2-7; absent DNA, TCRdb's TRBD1 call cannot be checked. The CDR3 has 15 amino acids. No DNA was logged. Germline CDR1 MNHEY, CDR2 SMNVEV (reference sequence). CDR3: CASSPGKGVTYEQYF.

The chain's CDR3 is CASSTGQLLFYGYTF. The genes are TRBV5-5 and TRBJ1-2; the TCRdb call, TRBD1, lacks DNA for checking. The germline V gene has CDR1 SGHKS and CDR2 YYEKEE (reference sequence). The CDR3 consists of 15 residues. The DNA sequence is not available. Complete variable domain (other parts from reference TRBV5-5 and TRBJ1-2): DAGVTQSPTHLIKTRGQQVTLRCSPISGHKSVSWYQQVLGQGPQFIFQYYEKEERGRGNFPDRFSARQFPNYSSELNVNALLLGDSALYLCASSTGQLLFYGYTFGSGTRLTVV.

The CDR3 loop reads CASSPHQGQGSVYTF. The V gene is TRBV7-2, the J gene TRBJ1-2; TCRdb returns TRBD1, unconfirmable since there is no DNA. This CDR3 is built from 15 residues. No DNA sequence was recorded. CDR1 and CDR2 (germline): SGHTA, FQGNSA.

The V gene is TRBV30, the J gene TRBJ2-4. CDR1 is GTSNPN, CDR2 SVGIG, per germline (reference sequence). This CDR3 has 18 amino acids. The protein alone is recorded here. This CDR3 is CAWSVEAGTPDYADIQYF.

The V and J genes are TRBV29-1 and TRBJ2-7. Per the germline V gene, CDR1 is SQVTM and CDR2 is ANQGSEA. The CDR3 contains 14 residues. The DNA is not on file. CDR3 loop: CSVREGTATYEQYF.

By frequency, this clone registers medium-sized. V gene TRBV12-2 combines with J gene TRBJ2-7; checking the TCRdb D call of TRBD1 is not possible without DNA. TRBV12-2 is deemed a pseudogene. The CDR3 spans 17 residues. The record lacks a DNA sequence. CDR3 residues: CASRLKGGGQGTYEQYF.

This sequence joins TRBV27 and TRBJ2-7; the TCRdb call, TRBD2, lacks DNA for checking. In germline, CDR1 is MNHEY, CDR2 SMNVEV (reference sequence). The CDR3 runs to 14 residues. The coding DNA is unavailable. The CDR3 here is CASRKRELSYEQYF.

The V and J genes are TRBV6-6 and TRBJ2-5; TCRdb indicates TRBD1, and absent DNA this call remains unverified. CDR3 length equals 14 residues. A DNA sequence was not provided. The germline gives CDR1 MNHNY, CDR2 SVGAGI (reference sequence). The CDR3 loop reads CASSYPDRGREQYF.

V gene TRBV6-1 combines with J gene TRBJ1-2; TCRdb's D call, TRBD1, is unchecked because there is no DNA. Germline V lookup: CDR1 MNHNS, CDR2 SASEGT. This CDR3 has 13 residues. Nucleotide data are not available. The CDR3 is CASGEQGFYGYTF.

J is TRBJ1-2 and V is TRBV6-5; TCRdb gives TRBD1 as the D gene, but with no DNA this cannot be confirmed. CDR3 length: 13 residues. No DNA sequence was recorded. From germline, CDR1 is MNHEY and CDR2 SVGAGI. The CDR3 sequence: CASSGRTGGGYTF.

The chain has TRBV19 and TRBJ1-1; the D call from TCRdb, TRBD1, cannot be confirmed without DNA. Germline CDR1 reads LNHDA; CDR2 reads SQIVND (reference sequence). The CDR3 has 13 residues. Nucleotide data are not available. This chain's CDR3 is CASSVQVRTEAFF. Full variable domain (remainder filled in from reference TRBV19 and TRBJ1-1): DGGITQSPKYLFRKEGQNVTLSCEQNLNHDAMYWYRQDPGQGLRLIYYSQIVNDFQKGDIAEGYSVSREKKESFPLTVTSAQKNPTAFYLCASSVQVRTEAFFGQGTRLTVV.

The chain carries TRBV30 and TRBJ2-2; lacking DNA, the TRBD1 call made by TCRdb goes unchecked. The CDR3 consists of 14 residues. No nucleotide data were recorded. Germline CDR1 GTSNPN, CDR2 SVGIG (reference sequence). The CDR3 here is CAWRTGVWTGELFF. The full variable domain, in which reference TRBV30 and TRBJ2-2 provide the parts outside the CDR3, is SQTIHQWPATLVQPVGSPLSLECTVEGTSNPNLYWYRQAAGRGLQLLFYSVGIGQISSEVPQNLSASRPQDRQFILSSKKLLLSDSGFYLCAWRTGVWTGELFFGEGSRLTVL.

The rearrangement links TRBV27 to TRBJ1-3; without DNA, the TCRdb call of TRBD1 cannot be checked. Germline V gene lookup returns CDR1 MNHEY and CDR2 SMNVEV (reference sequence). This CDR3 region has 15 residues. The DNA is unrecorded. The CDR3 here is CASSFQGATGNTIYF.

This clone counts as medium-sized by frequency. This chain links TRBV6-5 with TRBJ2-2; with no DNA, the TCRdb D assignment of TRBD1 cannot be verified. CDR1 is MNHEY, CDR2 SVGAGI, per germline. The CDR3 consists of 16 residues. There is no recorded DNA. The CDR3 here is CASSYGTGGYTGELFF.

This chain connects TRBV2 to TRBJ1-6. Germline V gene data show CDR1 as SNHLY and CDR2 as FYNNEI. The CDR3 length is 15 residues. Only the protein is on record. The CDR3 loop is CASSEVWAARSPLHF.

The CDR3 loop is CASSLDGGLRVKTEAFF. The V gene is TRBV7-9, the J gene TRBJ1-1. This CDR3 has 17 amino acids. DNA was not recorded. Germline CDR1 SEHNR, CDR2 FQNEAQ (reference sequence).

The rearrangement uses TRBV7-9 and TRBJ2-1; the D gene TCRdb calls, TRBD2, cannot be checked with no DNA. The germline gives CDR1 SEHNR, CDR2 FQNEAQ (reference sequence). This CDR3 is built from 18 residues. The entry carries no DNA sequence. The CDR3 sequence: CASSLSRTSGGARNEQFF.

The CDR3 loop reads CASSLGGQGLHYGYTF. The chain joins TRBV7-9 to TRBJ1-2; as DNA is missing, the TRBD1 call by TCRdb cannot be tested. CDR1 is SEHNR, CDR2 FQNEAQ, per germline (reference sequence). CDR3 size: 16 residues. No DNA was logged.

V is TRBV7-9 and J is TRBJ1-3; as DNA is missing, the TRBD1 call by TCRdb cannot be tested. Germline V lookup: CDR1 SEHNR, CDR2 FQNEAQ (reference sequence). The CDR3 has 14 amino acids. The protein alone is recorded here. The CDR3 sequence is CASRATEVGNTIYF.

The chain employs TRBV5-4 and TRBJ2-3. Germline-derived CDR1 and CDR2 are SGHNT and YYREEE (reference sequence). The CDR3 extends over 15 amino acids. Nucleotide data are not available. The CDR3 sequence: CASSQPRESTDTQYF.